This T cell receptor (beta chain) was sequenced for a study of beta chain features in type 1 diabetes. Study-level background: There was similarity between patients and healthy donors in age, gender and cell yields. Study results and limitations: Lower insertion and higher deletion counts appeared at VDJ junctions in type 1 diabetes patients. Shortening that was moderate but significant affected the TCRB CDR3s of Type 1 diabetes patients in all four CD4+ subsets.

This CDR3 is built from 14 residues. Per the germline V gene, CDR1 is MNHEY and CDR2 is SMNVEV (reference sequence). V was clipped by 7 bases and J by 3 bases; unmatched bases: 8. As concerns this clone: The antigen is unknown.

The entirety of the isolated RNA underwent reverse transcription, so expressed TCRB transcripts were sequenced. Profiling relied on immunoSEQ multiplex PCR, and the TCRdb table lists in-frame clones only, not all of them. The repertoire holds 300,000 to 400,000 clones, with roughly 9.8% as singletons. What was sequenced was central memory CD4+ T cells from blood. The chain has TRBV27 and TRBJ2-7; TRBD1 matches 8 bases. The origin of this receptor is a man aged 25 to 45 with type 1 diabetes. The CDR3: CASTRNGQGYEQYF. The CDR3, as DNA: TGTGCCAGCACACGCAATGGACAGGGCTACGAGCAGTACTTC.